One and the same sample provided the 31 T cell receptor beta chains below, sequenced in a study of beta chain features in type 1 diabetes. The authors reverse transcribed all of the isolated RNA, so sequencing captured expressed TCRB transcripts. The assay was immunoSEQ multiplex PCR, and TCRdb's table has in-frame clones only and misses some. Of 85,000 to 110,000 clones in the sample, over 25% were seen once. Study findings and constraints: Patients with Type 1 diabetes showed moderately but significantly shorter TCRB CDR3s in all four CD4+ subsets.

What these receptors recognize is not known. Sequences were obtained from central memory CD4+ T cells from blood. These receptors were collected from a woman aged 18-35 years with type 1 diabetes.

The chain joins TRBV5-4 to TRBJ2-2; 7 bases agree with TRBD2. J gave up 2 bases and V 1 base, and 8 bases lay outside the gene matches. Germline CDR1 is SGHNT and CDR2 is YYREEE (reference sequence). The CDR3 covers 17 residues. Here the CDR3 DNA reads TGTGCCAGCAGCTTGTTGGTTGCTAGCGGAAACACCGGGGAGCTGTTTTTT. The encoded protein is CASSLLVASGNTGELFF. The whole variable domain, remainder taken from reference TRBV5-4 and TRBJ2-2, is ETGVTQSPTHLIKTRGQQVTLRCSSQSGHNTVSWYQQALGQGPQFIFQYYREEENGRGNFPPRFSGLQFPNYSSELNVNALELDDSALYLCASSLLVASGNTGELFFGEGSRLTVL.

This clone was seen a single time. The V and J genes are TRBV29-1 and TRBJ1-2; 8 bases fit TRBD1. The V segment lost 6 bases and the J segment 6 bases; nucleotides outside the gene matches: 3. The CDR3 runs to 11 residues. CDR1 and CDR2 from the germline V gene are SQVTM and ANQGSEA. CDR3 region: CSVDRGDGYTF. In nucleotides, the CDR3 is TGCAGCGTAGACAGGGGAGATGGCTACACCTTC.

This clone occurred a few times. Other DNA sequences from this sample encode an identical CDR3 as well. The chain couples TRBV5-1 to TRBJ2-7; perhaps TRBD1 as D (6 bases). Germline V CDR1 and CDR2: SGHRS, YFSETQ. Trimming stripped 4 bases from V and 2 bases from J, with 13 bases between. The CDR3 totals 14 residues. DNA of the CDR3: TGCGCCAGCAGCCCCACCGGGACAACCTACGAGCAGTACTTC. Its protein product is CASSPTGTTYEQYF.

This clone was counted a few times. The genes are TRBV6-5 and TRBJ2-1, with 8 bases matching TRBD2. The V segment lost 5 bases and the J segment 3 bases; nucleotides outside the gene matches: 3. CDR1 and CDR2 (germline): MNHEY, SVGAGI. The CDR3 extends over 14 amino acids. The CDR3 here is CASSRLASYNEQFF. The CDR3 DNA is TGTGCCAGCAGTCGACTAGCGAGCTACAATGAGCAGTTCTTC.

The rearrangement links TRBV5-1 to TRBJ2-1; no firm D call. V dropped 0 bases and J dropped 2 bases, with 12 bases sitting between them. Germline assignment: CDR1 SGHRS and CDR2 YFSETQ. This CDR3 has 16 residues. The CDR3 region is CASSLEVAIPYNEQFF. The CDR3 region has the DNA TGCGCCAGCAGCTTGGAGGTAGCCATACCCTACAATGAGCAGTTCTTC.

The rearrangement uses TRBV18 and TRBJ1-1; no clear D. The CDR3 spans 14 residues. The germline V gene has CDR1 KGHSH and CDR2 LQKENI. V was clipped by 6 bases and J by 0 bases, with 11 bases between them. The CDR3: CASSLETLNTEAFF. CDR3 in DNA: TGTGCCAGCTCCTTGGAGACCCTGAACACTGAAGCTTTCTTT. Together with reference TRBV18 and TRBJ1-1, the CDR3 gives the full variable domain: NAGVMQNPRHLVRRRGQEARLRCSPMKGHSHVYWYRQLPEEGLKFMVYLQKENIIDESGMPKERFSAEFPKEGPSILRIQQVVRGDSAAYFCASSLETLNTEAFFGQGTRLTVV.

The DNA of the CDR3 is TGTGCCAGCAGCCATGCTCCCGGGACAGGGGGGAAGTCCTACGAGCAGTACTTC. Its protein product is CASSHAPGTGGKSYEQYF. The V and J genes are TRBV14 and TRBJ2-7; 11 bases agree with TRBD1. Trimming at V came to 3 bases and at J to 1 base, leaving 11 bases not matched to a gene. Germline V gene sequence: CDR1 SGHDN, CDR2 FVKESK. The length of the CDR3 is 18 residues.

This clone was seen only once. CDR3 protein: CASSPGAPGTGANVLTF. The CDR3 DNA reads TGTGCCAGCTCACCCGGAGCCCCAGGGACTGGGGCCAACGTCCTGACTTTC. V usage is TRBV18 and J usage is TRBJ2-6; D possibly corresponds to TRBD1 (5 bases). V lost 3 bases and J lost 2, with 14 bases in between. The CDR3 is 17 residues long. Germline V gene sequence: CDR1 KGHSH, CDR2 LQKENI.

The chain carries TRBV20-1 and TRBJ1-2; D is uncertain. Trimming took off 3 bases at V and 7 bases at J, with 9 bases between the two ends. In germline, CDR1 is DFQATT, CDR2 SNEGSKA (reference sequence). The CDR3 sequence is 11 residues long. CDR3 nucleotide sequence: TGCAGTGCTAGTTCGGTTCCTGGCTACACCTTC. This translates into CSASSVPGYTF.

This clone showed up just a few times. CDR3 bases: TGCGCCAGCAGCTTGGGCGGGGGCACAGATACGCAGTATTTT. It encodes CASSLGGGTDTQYF. The V gene is TRBV5-1, the J gene TRBJ2-3, with D possibly matching TRBD2 (6 bases). Trimming removed 0 bases from V and 1 base from J, with 6 bases in between. CDR3 size: 14 residues. Germline V gives CDR1 SGHRS, CDR2 YFSETQ.

CDR3 in DNA: TGTGCCACCCATGGGCCAGGCTATGGCTACACCTTC. Translated: CATHGPGYGYTF. The gene calls are TRBV28 and TRBJ1-2; D is ambiguous. The CDR3 contains 12 residues. The germline V and J ends were trimmed by 10 bases and 4 bases, with 13 bases remaining between them. Germline V lookup: CDR1 MDHEN, CDR2 SYDVKM.

This clone was seen a handful of times. The chain employs TRBV10-1 and TRBJ2-1; 7 bases fit TRBD2. The CDR3 loop spans 17 amino acids. The V and J ends lost 7 bases and 6 bases, in that order; junction bases with no gene match: 18. The germline V gene has CDR1 WNHNN and CDR2 SYGVQD (reference sequence). CDR3 in DNA: TGCGCCAGCATCACACCCTTTTGGCGGGAGTCGAGCAATGAGCAGTTCTTC. Protein product: CASITPFWRESSNEQFF.

The chain uses TRBV6-5 and TRBJ1-1; no reliable D call. V shed 5 bases and J shed 1 base, with 14 bases lying between them. Germline assignment: CDR1 MNHEY and CDR2 SVGAGI. This CDR3 has 15 residues. CDR3 coding DNA: TGTGCCAGCAGTCATATCGGACTCCAGAACACTGAAGCTTTCTTT. It yields the protein CASSHIGLQNTEAFF.

The chain recombines TRBV7-2 with TRBJ1-5; 11 nucleotides align to TRBD1. The germline gives CDR1 SGHTA, CDR2 FQGNSA. V shed 3 bases, J shed 6 bases, and the junction held 4 bases outside the gene matches. CDR3 length equals 15 residues. The CDR3 loop reads CASSFGTGGGQPQHF. CDR3 sequence (DNA): TGTGCCAGCAGCTTCGGGACAGGGGGAGGTCAGCCCCAGCATTTT.

The rearrangement joins TRBV11-3 to TRBJ2-1; TRBD2 agrees at 13 bases. This CDR3 comprises 18 residues. The junction had 11 bases not matched to a gene; V was cut back by 5 bases and J by 4 bases. Germline CDR1 reads SGHNT; CDR2 reads YENEEA. CDR3 sequence reads: CASSPGLAGDWTYNEQFF. CDR3 coding DNA: TGTGCCAGCAGCCCTGGACTAGCGGGAGATTGGACGTACAATGAGCAGTTCTTC. The whole variable domain, remainder taken from reference TRBV11-3 and TRBJ2-1, is EAGVVQSPRYKIIEKKQPVAFWCNPISGHNTLYWYLQNLGQGPELLIRYENEEAVDDSQLPKDRFSAERLKGVDSTLKIQPAELGDSAVYLCASSPGLAGDWTYNEQFFGPGTRLTVL.

For the CDR3, the DNA is TGCGCCAGCAGCTACTCTTCCGGGACAGTCAATGAGCAGTTCTTC. This codes for CASSYSSGTVNEQFF. This chain joins TRBV5-1 and TRBJ2-1, with 7 nucleotides matching TRBD1. V was clipped by 3 bases and J by 6 bases; unmatched bases: 9. The CDR3 has 15 residues. Germline V CDR1 and CDR2: SGHRS, YFSETQ. Based on the CDR3 plus reference TRBV5-1 and TRBJ2-1, the full variable domain is KAGVTQTPRYLIKTRGQQVTLSCSPISGHRSVSWYQQTPGQGLQFLFEYFSETQRNKGNFPGRFSGRQFSNSRSEMNVSTLELGDSALYLCASSYSSGTVNEQFFGPGTRLTVL.

The V call is TRBV7-2, the J call TRBJ1-5; 7 nucleotides align to TRBD1. This CDR3 is 13 amino acids long. Per the germline V gene, CDR1 is SGHTA and CDR2 is FQGNSA. J gave up 10 bases and V 4 bases, and 7 bases lay outside the gene matches. This CDR3 reads CASSSITGVPQHF. The CDR3 DNA is TGTGCCAGCAGCTCGATTACAGGGGTTCCCCAGCATTTT.

The rearrangement uses TRBV2 and TRBJ2-3, with 11 bases aligning to TRBD2. The CDR3 consists of 16 residues. Per the germline V gene, CDR1 is SNHLY and CDR2 is FYNNEI. After removal of 5 bases from V and 2 bases from J, the junction contained 6 bases not matched to a gene. CDR3 nucleotide sequence: TGTGCCAGCAGTCCGGGACTAGCGGTTGTCACAGATACGCAGTATTTT. The encoded protein is CASSPGLAVVTDTQYF.

The chain joins TRBV11-3 to TRBJ2-5, with 7 bases fitting TRBD2. Trimming cost V 4 bases and J 3 bases; bases outside gene matches: 2. The CDR3 runs to 13 residues. Germline V CDR1 and CDR2: SGHNT, YENEEA. CDR3 region: CASSSSGEETQYF. DNA of the CDR3: TGTGCCAGCAGCTCAAGCGGGGAAGAGACCCAGTACTTC.

The CDR3 nucleotides are TGTGCCAGCAGCTTAACAGGGCTGGGCACTGAAGCTTTCTTT. Residues: CASSLTGLGTEAFF. The chain joins TRBV11-2 to TRBJ1-1; the D gene is possibly TRBD1 (6 bases). Germline loops: CDR1 SGHAT, CDR2 FQNNGV. The V end lost 2 bases, the J end lost 4 bases, and 11 bases lay between the germline ends. The CDR3 runs to 14 residues.

This clone was detected a few times. The chain uses TRBV20-1 and TRBJ2-7, with D maybe TRBD1 (5 bases). This CDR3 is 11 amino acids long. The germline V and J ends were trimmed by 3 bases and 5 bases, with 8 bases remaining between them. Germline V gene sequence: CDR1 DFQATT, CDR2 SNEGSKA (reference sequence). The CDR3 region has the DNA TGCAGTGCTAGGGCAGGGCACGAGCAGTACGTC. Amino acids: CSARAGHEQYV.

This sequence joins TRBV5-1 and TRBJ2-5; possibly TRBD2 for D (6 bases). The CDR3 totals 14 residues. Germline-derived CDR1 and CDR2 are SGHRS and YFSETQ. The ends were cut back, 2 bases at V and 2 bases at J, with 10 bases in the middle. Here the CDR3 reads CASSFTSLQETQYF. As DNA, the CDR3 is TGCGCCAGCAGCTTCACTAGCCTTCAAGAGACCCAGTACTTC.

The V and J genes are TRBV2 and TRBJ2-2; TRBD2 aligns across 7 bases. This CDR3 is built from 17 residues. From germline, CDR1 is SNHLY and CDR2 FYNNEI. V lost 7 bases and J lost 1; bases outside the gene matches: 12. CDR3 sequence (DNA): TGTGCCAGCACCGAGAGGGCGAGCGGGGTGAACACCGGGGAGCTGTTTTTT. Protein sequence: CASTERASGVNTGELFF.

The rearrangement links TRBV2 to TRBJ2-2; 8 nucleotides match TRBD2. Germline V lookup: CDR1 SNHLY, CDR2 FYNNEI. This CDR3 spans 15 amino acids. V gave up 6 bases and J gave up 5 bases; unmatched junction bases: 8. The DNA of the CDR3 is TGTGCCAGCAGGCTAAGCGGGAGTGGGACCGGGGAGCTGTTTTTT. Amino acids: CASRLSGSGTGELFF.

V gene TRBV5-1 combines with J gene TRBJ1-3; D is unresolved. The CDR3 contains 13 residues. V was cut by 4 bases and J by 0 bases, with 5 bases left in between. Germline V CDR1 and CDR2: SGHRS, YFSETQ. In nucleotides, the CDR3 is TGCGCCAGCAGCGAGAGCTCTGGAAACACCATATATTTT. Protein product: CASSESSGNTIYF.

V is TRBV7-3 and J is TRBJ2-3; TRBD2 matches at 9 bases. V lost 4 bases and J lost 2; bases outside the gene matches: 4. There are 15 residues in the CDR3. Germline V gives CDR1 SGHTA, CDR2 FQGTGA. For the CDR3, the DNA is TGTGCCAGCAGCTCTGTAGCGGGAGACACAGATACGCAGTATTTT. Protein product: CASSSVAGDTDTQYF. The whole variable domain, filled in from reference TRBV7-3 and TRBJ2-3, reads GAGVSQTPSNKVTEKGKYVELRCDPISGHTALYWYRQSLGQGPEFLIYFQGTGAADDSGLPNDRFFAVRPEGSVSTLKIQRTERGDSAVYLCASSSVAGDTDTQYFGPGTRLTVL.

This clone was observed a handful of times. V usage is TRBV30 and J usage is TRBJ2-4; 10 positions agree with TRBD2. V shed 3 bases, J shed 4 bases, and the junction held 6 bases outside the gene matches. This CDR3 is built from 15 residues. The germline gives CDR1 GTSNPN, CDR2 SVGIG (reference sequence). CDR3 in amino acids: CAWRPSGSSKNIQYF. In DNA form, the CDR3 reads TGTGCCTGGAGACCTAGCGGGAGTTCTAAAAACATTCAGTACTTC.

This clone was detected only a few times. The rearrangement uses TRBV7-2 and TRBJ1-1; D uncertain. This CDR3 comprises 14 residues. Germline CDR1 SGHTA, CDR2 FQGNSA. Trimming took off 7 bases at V and 1 base at J, with 13 bases between the two ends. CDR3 in amino acids: CASILYGGNTEAFF. The CDR3 DNA follows: TGTGCCAGCATCCTGTACGGTGGGAACACTGAAGCTTTCTTT. The complete variable domain, with remaining parts taken from reference TRBV7-2 and TRBJ1-1, reads GAGVSQSPSNKVTEKGKDVELRCDPISGHTALYWYRQSLGQGLEFLIYFQGNSAPDKSGLPSDRFSAERTGGSVSTLTIQRTQQEDSAVYLCASILYGGNTEAFFGQGTRLTVV.

J is TRBJ2-2 and V is TRBV7-2, with D maybe TRBD1 (6 bases). In germline, CDR1 is SGHTA, CDR2 FQGNSA. This CDR3 spans 16 amino acids. Trimming pared 2 bases from V and 0 bases from J, leaving 10 bases between. CDR3 DNA: TGTGCCAGCAGCTTATTGACAGGAGCGAACACCGGGGAGCTGTTTTTT. It codes for CASSLLTGANTGELFF. The full variable domain, in which reference TRBV7-2 and TRBJ2-2 provide the parts outside the CDR3, is GAGVSQSPSNKVTEKGKDVELRCDPISGHTALYWYRQSLGQGLEFLIYFQGNSAPDKSGLPSDRFSAERTGGSVSTLTIQRTQQEDSAVYLCASSLLTGANTGELFFGEGSRLTVL.

The genes are TRBV28 and TRBJ2-7; D perhaps matches TRBD2 (6 bases). The length of the CDR3 is 14 residues. Trimming shortened V by 2 bases and J by 4 bases, and 12 bases separated the two germline ends. Germline V lookup: CDR1 MDHEN, CDR2 SYDVKM. The CDR3 DNA is TGTGCCAGCAGTTTAGTGGAGGGCCTGTACGAGCAGTACTTC. Translated: CASSLVEGLYEQYF.

The chain uses TRBV7-3 and TRBJ2-1; 7 positions match TRBD1. The CDR3 is 13 amino acids. Trimming removed 5 bases from V and 9 bases from J; junction bases left unmatched: 7. Germline CDR1 reads SGHTA; CDR2 reads FQGTGA. The CDR3 region has the DNA TGTGCCAGCAGCCTATCCAGACAGGGTGAGCAGTTCTTC. It translates to CASSLSRQGEQFF. Variable domain in full (rest from reference TRBV7-3 and TRBJ2-1): GAGVSQTPSNKVTEKGKYVELRCDPISGHTALYWYRQSLGQGPEFLIYFQGTGAADDSGLPNDRFFAVRPEGSVSTLKIQRTERGDSAVYLCASSLSRQGEQFFGPGTRLTVL.